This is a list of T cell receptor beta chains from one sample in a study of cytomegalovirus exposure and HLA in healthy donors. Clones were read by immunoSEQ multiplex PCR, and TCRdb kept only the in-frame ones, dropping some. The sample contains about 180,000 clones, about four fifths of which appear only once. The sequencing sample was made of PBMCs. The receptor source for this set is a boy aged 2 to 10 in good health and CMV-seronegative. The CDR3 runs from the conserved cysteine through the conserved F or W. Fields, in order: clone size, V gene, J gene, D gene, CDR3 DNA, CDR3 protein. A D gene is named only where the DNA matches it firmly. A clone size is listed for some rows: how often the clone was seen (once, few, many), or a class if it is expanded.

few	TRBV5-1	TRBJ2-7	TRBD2	TGCGCCAGCAGCTCGTTTCCGGGACTAGAGAACTCCTACGAGCAGTACTTC	CASSSFPGLENSYEQYF
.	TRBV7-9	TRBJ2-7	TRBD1	TGTGCCAGCAGCCCATCCGGGACAGTCGAGTTCTACGAGCAGTACTTC	CASSPSGTVEFYEQYF
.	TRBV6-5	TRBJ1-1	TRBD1	TGTGCCAGCAGTTACTCTGGACAGGTTGAAGCTTTCTTT	CASSYSGQVEAFF
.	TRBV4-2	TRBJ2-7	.	TGTGCCAGCAGCCAAGAGGCCTCCACCTCCTACGAGCAGTACTTC	CASSQEASTSYEQYF
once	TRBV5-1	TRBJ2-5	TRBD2	TGCGCCAGCAGCTTGGGACTAGCGGGAGGGCCGGAGACCCAGTACTTC	CASSLGLAGGPETQYF
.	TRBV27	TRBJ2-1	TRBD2	TGTGCCAGCAGACATTTGCCCGTAGCGGGCCAATACAATGAGCAGTTCTTC	CASRHLPVAGQYNEQFF
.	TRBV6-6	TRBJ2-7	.	TGTGCCAGCAGTAACAGGGTCGACGAGCAGTACTTC	CASSNRVDEQYF
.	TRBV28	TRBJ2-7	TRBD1	TGTGCCAGCAGTTTACCAACAGGGGACCGGGAGCAGTACTTC	CASSLPTGDREQYF
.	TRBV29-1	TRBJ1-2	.	TGCAGCGTTGTGCGGGAGGTCGGCTACACCTTC	CSVVREVGYTF
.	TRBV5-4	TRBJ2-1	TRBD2	TGTGCCAGCAGCTTTGAGGGACTAGCCAATGAGCAGTTCTTC	CASSFEGLANEQFF
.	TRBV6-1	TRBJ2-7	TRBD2	TGTGCCAGCAGTGAAATTCAGCGGGAGAGACACTACGAGCAGTACTTC	CASSEIQRERHYEQYF
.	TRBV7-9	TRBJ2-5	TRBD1	TGTGCCAGCAGCTTACTCCGCGACAGGGGTTTGGAGACCCAGTACTTC	CASSLLRDRGLETQYF
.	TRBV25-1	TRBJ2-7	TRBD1	TGTGCCAGCAGTGGGGACAGGGTCGCCTACGAGCAGTACTTC	CASSGDRVAYEQYF
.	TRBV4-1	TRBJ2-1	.	TGCGCCAGCAGCCAAGTCGCGTTTAGCTCCTACAATGAGCAGTTCTTC	CASSQVAFSSYNEQFF
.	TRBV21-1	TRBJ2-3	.	TGTGCCAGCAGCCTGTACAGGGGGCGAGGGGATACGCAGTATTTT	CASSLYRGRGDTQYF
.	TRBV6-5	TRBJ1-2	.	TGTGCCAGCAGTTTCGGACCGAGGACTTCTAACTATGGCTACACCTTC	CASSFGPRTSNYGYTF
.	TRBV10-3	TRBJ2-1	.	TGTGCCAACGGGGACAACAATGAGCAGTTCTTC	CANGDNNEQFF
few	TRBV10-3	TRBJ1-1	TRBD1	TGTGCCATCGGAAGACAGGGGGCAACTGAAGCTTTCTTT	CAIGRQGATEAFF
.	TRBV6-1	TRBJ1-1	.	TGTGCCAGCCAGACAGTGTCTTTAGGAACTGAAGCTTTCTTT	CASQTVSLGTEAFF
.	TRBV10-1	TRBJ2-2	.	TGCGCCAGAACAGGGGAGGCCGGGGAGCTGTTTTTT	CARTGEAGELFF
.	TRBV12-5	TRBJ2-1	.	TGTGCTAGTGGGGGCCTGGCGAGTTACAATGAGCAGTTCTTC	CASGGLASYNEQFF
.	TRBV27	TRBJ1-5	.	TGTGCCAGCAGTATGTCGGGCCAGGGTATTGCTCAGCCCCAGCATTTT	CASSMSGQGIAQPQHF
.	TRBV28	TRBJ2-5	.	TGTGCCAGCAGCGGAGGTTCGGGGTTTGGGGAGACCCAGTACTTC	CASSGGSGFGETQYF
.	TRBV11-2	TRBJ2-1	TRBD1	TGTGCCAGCAGGTCCCCCCCCGGACAGGGGGCTGTTGAGCAGTTCTTC	CASRSPPGQGAVEQFF
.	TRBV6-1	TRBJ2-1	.	TGTGCCAGCTGGCAGGGGGGTTACAATGAGCAGTTCTTC	CASWQGGYNEQFF
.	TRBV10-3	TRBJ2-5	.	TGTGCCATCAGTGAGGCAGGGCTCCAAGAGACCCAGTACTTC	CAISEAGLQETQYF
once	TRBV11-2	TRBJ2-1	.	TGTGCCAGCAGCTTAGGGTCTCTGACAGAGAGGAATGAGCAGTTCTTC	CASSLGSLTERNEQFF
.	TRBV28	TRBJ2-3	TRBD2	TGTGCCAGCAGGGCGGGGGGTACGCAGTATTTT	CASRAGGTQYF
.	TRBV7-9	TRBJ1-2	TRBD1	TGTGCCAGCAGCCATGACAGGGGATATGGCTACACCTTC	CASSHDRGYGYTF
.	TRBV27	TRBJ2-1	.	TGTGCCAGCAGTTCGGGACTTAGACATTACACTGAGCAGTTCTTC	CASSSGLRHYTEQFF
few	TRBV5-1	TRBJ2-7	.	TGCGCCAGCAGCTTGGCACCGGCGGGGGGAGGGGGCACCTACGAGCAGTACTTC	CASSLAPAGGGGTYEQYF
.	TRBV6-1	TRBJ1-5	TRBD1	TGTGCCAGCAGTGAACCAGGGGGCGGCAATCAGCCCCAGCATTTT	CASSEPGGGNQPQHF
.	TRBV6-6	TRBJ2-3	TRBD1	TGTGCCAGCAGACTAGACAGGGGGCCTAGCACAGATACGCAGTATTTT	CASRLDRGPSTDTQYF
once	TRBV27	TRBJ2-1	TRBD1	TGTGCCAGCACTCCCTTCCCGGGACAGGTACCATTGAAGGACAATGAGCAGTTCTTC	CASTPFPGQVPLKDNEQFF
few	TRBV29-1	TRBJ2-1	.	TGCAGCGTTGAAGATCCCGGACTCGAGCAGTTCTTC	CSVEDPGLEQFF
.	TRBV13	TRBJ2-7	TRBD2	TGTGCCAGCAGCGGGCGGGGGTCCATCTACGAGCAGTACTTC	CASSGRGSIYEQYF
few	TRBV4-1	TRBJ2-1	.	TGCGCCAGCAGCCATTTAGTATACAATGAGCAGTTCTTC	CASSHLVYNEQFF
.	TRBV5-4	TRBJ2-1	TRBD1	TGTGCCAGCAGCCCACCCGGGACAGGGGCTAATGAGCAGTTCTTC	CASSPPGTGANEQFF
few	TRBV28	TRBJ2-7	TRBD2	TGTGCCAGCAGTTTACGGGGACTAGCGGGAGAAAACGAGCAGTACTTC	CASSLRGLAGENEQYF